A single T cell receptor (beta chain) is shown here with its context. The data originate from a study of blood T cell repertoires in COVID-19. Study-wide context: Acute and convalescent COVID-19 samples came from the United States, Italy and Spain.

This CDR3 has 16 amino acids. The ends lost 5 bases at V and 7 bases at J; junction bases unmatched: 13. Germline lookup yields CDR1 SGHTA and CDR2 FQGNSA. The table came from immunoSEQ multiplex PCR; TCRdb's copy has only in-frame clones and leaves some out. The table includes around 94,000 clones, around 82% detected once. This sequence joins TRBV7-2 and TRBJ2-7, with TRBD2 matching over 11 bases. The TCR comes from a man between 60 and 75 years old with acute or convalescent COVID-19. The sequenced sample was peripheral blood. CDR3 loop: CASSEGLAGGRVEQYF. The CDR3 DNA reads TGTGCCAGCAGCGAAGGGCTAGCGGGGGGCCGTGTAGAGCAGTACTTC. The variable domain in full, completed from reference TRBV7-2 and TRBJ2-7, reads GAGVSQSPSNKVTEKGKDVELRCDPISGHTALYWYRQSLGQGLEFLIYFQGNSAPDKSGLPSDRFSAERTGGSVSTLTIQRTQQEDSAVYLCASSEGLAGGRVEQYFGPGTRLTVT.